A selection of T cell receptor beta chains follows, all from one sample in a study of blood T cell repertoires in COVID-19. Clones were read by immunoSEQ multiplex PCR, and TCRdb kept only the in-frame ones, dropping some. The table has just over 650,000 clones, more than 80% seen once; the top ten hold roughly 0.25%. The material sequenced was peripheral blood. The receptors come from a woman under 30 with acute or convalescent COVID-19. Both conserved end residues are part of each CDR3. The order of the fields is clone size, J gene, CDR3 length, V gene, D gene, CDR3 protein, CDR3 DNA. D genes are given only for firm matches. Some rows have no size entry. The others give once, few or many, or a class for an expanded clone.

abundance: NA; j_gene: TRBJ1-6; len: 15; v_gene: TRBV30; d_gene: NA; CDR3aa: CAWSVGQGIRSPLHF; CDR3nt: TGTGCCTGGAGTGTAGGGCAGGGGATTCGATCACCCCTCCACTTT
abundance: NA; j_gene: TRBJ2-1; len: 13; v_gene: TRBV12-3/TRBV12-4; d_gene: NA; CDR3aa: CASRPTGHNEQFF; CDR3nt: TGTGCCAGCAGACCGACAGGTCACAATGAGCAGTTCTTC
abundance: once; j_gene: TRBJ1-5; len: 16; v_gene: TRBV20-1; d_gene: TRBD1; CDR3aa: CSASLDRRYSNQPQHF; CDR3nt: TGCAGTGCTAGTCTGGACAGGCGCTATAGCAATCAGCCCCAGCATTTT
abundance: NA; j_gene: TRBJ2-7; len: 11; v_gene: TRBV12-3/TRBV12-4; d_gene: TRBD1; CDR3aa: CASSLRGLQYF; CDR3nt: TGTGCCAGCAGTTTAAGGGGGCTGCAGTACTTC
abundance: once; j_gene: TRBJ1-1; len: 11; v_gene: TRBV5-1; d_gene: NA; CDR3aa: CASSFGSGAFF; CDR3nt: TGCGCCAGCAGCTTTGGTAGCGGAGCTTTCTTT
abundance: NA; j_gene: TRBJ1-1; len: 18; v_gene: TRBV6-2/TRBV6-3; d_gene: TRBD1; CDR3aa: CASSYSGQGGMLDTEAFF; CDR3nt: TGTGCCAGCAGTTACTCAGGACAGGGAGGGATGTTGGACACTGAAGCTTTCTTT
abundance: NA; j_gene: TRBJ2-3; len: 11; v_gene: TRBV27; d_gene: NA; CDR3aa: CAIGLVNTQYF; CDR3nt: TGTGCCATCGGACTTGTTAATACGCAGTATTTT
abundance: NA; j_gene: TRBJ1-5; len: 17; v_gene: TRBV30; d_gene: TRBD1; CDR3aa: CAWSAGLNRGFNQPQHF; CDR3nt: TGTGCCTGGAGTGCAGGTCTGAACAGGGGGTTCAATCAGCCCCAGCATTTT
abundance: NA; j_gene: TRBJ1-2; len: 13; v_gene: TRBV27; d_gene: TRBD1; CDR3aa: CASSTRTGNGYTF; CDR3nt: TGTGCCAGCAGTACCCGGACAGGGAATGGCTACACCTTC
abundance: NA; j_gene: TRBJ1-4; len: 18; v_gene: TRBV7-8; d_gene: NA; CDR3aa: CASRLSRHGGPTNEKLFF; CDR3nt: TGTGCCAGCAGGTTATCCCGACACGGAGGACCAACTAATGAAAAACTGTTTTTT
abundance: NA; j_gene: TRBJ1-2; len: 12; v_gene: TRBV6-2/TRBV6-3; d_gene: NA; CDR3aa: CASSDSTYGYTF; CDR3nt: TGTGCCAGCAGTGACAGCACCTATGGCTACACCTTC
abundance: NA; j_gene: TRBJ2-3; len: 16; v_gene: TRBV19; d_gene: TRBD1; CDR3aa: CASRPGRDRRTDTQYF; CDR3nt: TGTGCCAGTAGACCGGGACGGGACAGGCGCACAGATACGCAGTATTTT
abundance: NA; j_gene: TRBJ2-7; len: 14; v_gene: TRBV7-2; d_gene: NA; CDR3aa: CASSLHTGAYEQYF; CDR3nt: TGTGCCAGCAGCTTACATACGGGGGCCTACGAGCAGTACTTC
abundance: NA; j_gene: TRBJ1-6; len: 15; v_gene: TRBV13; d_gene: TRBD1; CDR3aa: CASSFTGQPNSPLHF; CDR3nt: TGTGCCAGCAGCTTTACGGGACAGCCTAATTCACCCCTCCACTTT
abundance: NA; j_gene: TRBJ1-1; len: 14; v_gene: TRBV5-1; d_gene: NA; CDR3aa: CASSTGGWDTEAFF; CDR3nt: TGCGCCAGCAGCACGGGGGGTTGGGACACTGAAGCTTTCTTT
abundance: once; j_gene: TRBJ1-6; len: 15; v_gene: TRBV10-2; d_gene: NA; CDR3aa: CASSESTRLNSPLHF; CDR3nt: TGCGCCAGCAGTGAGTCGACGAGGCTCAATTCACCCCTCCACTTT
abundance: NA; j_gene: TRBJ1-1; len: 16; v_gene: TRBV14; d_gene: TRBD1; CDR3aa: CASRWSGGRSGTEAFF; CDR3nt: TGTGCCAGCAGGTGGTCAGGGGGAAGATCGGGCACTGAAGCTTTCTTT
abundance: NA; j_gene: TRBJ1-2; len: 13; v_gene: TRBV7-9; d_gene: NA; CDR3aa: CASSPSVGGGYTF; CDR3nt: TGTGCCAGCAGCCCGAGTGTTGGTGGTGGCTACACCTTC
abundance: NA; j_gene: TRBJ2-3; len: 15; v_gene: TRBV9; d_gene: TRBD1; CDR3aa: CASSDRDRGWDTQYF; CDR3nt: TGTGCCAGCAGCGACCGGGACAGGGGGTGGGATACGCAGTATTTT
abundance: NA; j_gene: TRBJ1-1; len: 13; v_gene: TRBV5-1; d_gene: NA; CDR3aa: CASSTTENTEAFF; CDR3nt: TGCGCCAGCAGCACCACAGAGAACACTGAAGCTTTCTTT
abundance: few; j_gene: TRBJ1-2; len: 13; v_gene: TRBV18; d_gene: NA; CDR3aa: CASSPDSNYGYTF; CDR3nt: TGTGCCAGCTCACCGGACAGTAACTATGGCTACACCTTC
abundance: NA; j_gene: TRBJ1-2; len: 13; v_gene: TRBV30; d_gene: NA; CDR3aa: CAWNNRQVGGYTF; CDR3nt: TGTGCCTGGAACAATCGACAGGTCGGAGGCTACACCTTC
abundance: NA; j_gene: TRBJ1-6; len: 14; v_gene: TRBV6-5; d_gene: NA; CDR3aa: CASSTGTPLLTLHF; CDR3nt: TGTGCCAGCAGTACCGGGACACCTTTGTTAACCCTCCACTTT
abundance: NA; j_gene: TRBJ2-7; len: 15; v_gene: TRBV7-9; d_gene: TRBD1; CDR3aa: CASSGGTGHSYEQYF; CDR3nt: TGTGCCAGCAGCGGAGGGACAGGACACTCCTACGAGCAGTACTTC
abundance: few; j_gene: TRBJ1-5; len: 15; v_gene: TRBV6-5; d_gene: TRBD1; CDR3aa: CASVTGEGLNQPQHF; CDR3nt: TGTGCCAGCGTGACAGGGGAGGGCCTTAATCAGCCCCAGCATTTT
abundance: NA; j_gene: TRBJ1-6; len: 17; v_gene: TRBV27; d_gene: TRBD1; CDR3aa: CASSLDRTGLANSPLHF; CDR3nt: TGTGCCAGCAGTTTAGATCGGACAGGTTTAGCGAATTCACCCCTCCACTTT
abundance: NA; j_gene: TRBJ1-2; len: 18; v_gene: TRBV5-1; d_gene: TRBD1; CDR3aa: CASSLASWFPWQGGGYTF; CDR3nt: TGCGCCAGCAGCTTGGCTTCATGGTTCCCGTGGCAGGGGGGTGGCTACACCTTC
abundance: NA; j_gene: TRBJ2-2; len: 16; v_gene: TRBV19; d_gene: NA; CDR3aa: CASSIGRTRVAGELFF; CDR3nt: TGTGCCAGTAGTATAGGTAGGACGAGGGTCGCGGGGGAGCTGTTTTTT
abundance: NA; j_gene: TRBJ2-1; len: 13; v_gene: TRBV9; d_gene: NA; CDR3aa: CASSVADGGEQFF; CDR3nt: TGTGCCAGCAGCGTAGCTGACGGGGGTGAGCAGTTCTTC
abundance: NA; j_gene: TRBJ2-3; len: 16; v_gene: TRBV24-1; d_gene: NA; CDR3aa: CATSDLSGSGTDTQYF; CDR3nt: TGTGCCACCAGTGATTTGTCCGGGTCAGGCACAGATACGCAGTATTTT
abundance: NA; j_gene: TRBJ2-3; len: 16; v_gene: TRBV2; d_gene: TRBD1; CDR3aa: CASAGERDRGVRTQYF; CDR3nt: TGTGCCAGCGCGGGGGAGCGGGACAGGGGAGTGCGAACGCAGTATTTT